This is a list of T cell receptor beta chains from one sample in a study of cytomegalovirus exposure and HLA in healthy donors. Using immunoSEQ multiplex PCR, the repertoire was profiled, and TCRdb retains in-frame clones only, with some absent. The repertoire consists of roughly 130,000 clones, with about 8.5% occurring once and the leading ten covering approximately 5%. Sample: PBMCs. The origin of the receptors is a man aged 35 to 55 in good health and CMV-seronegative. CDR3s include the opening cysteine and the closing phenylalanine or tryptophan. The D gene is left open where the match is weak. A clone size is listed for some rows: how often the clone was seen (once, few, many), or a class if it is expanded.

>NA|TRBV11-1|TRBJ2-3|TRBD2
TGTGCCAGCAGCTACAATTTCGGCGGGGGGGCCAGGGATACGCAGTATTTT
CASSYNFGGGARDTQYF
>few|TRBV19|TRBJ1-4|NA
TGTGCCAGTAGTAAACAACAGGGTGCAGAGGAAAAACTGTTTTTT
CASSKQQGAEEKLFF
>few|TRBV25-1|TRBJ1-2|NA
TGTGCCAGCAGTGCCCAGGGGATTGTCTACACCTTC
CASSAQGIVYTF
>NA|TRBV9|TRBJ2-6|NA
TGTGCCAGCAGCCCATTCAATGGGGCCAACGTCCTGACTTTC
CASSPFNGANVLTF
>few|TRBV4-1|TRBJ2-1|NA
TGCGCCAGCAGCCTACCTCTGGCAGGCGACAATGAGCAGTTCTTC
CASSLPLAGDNEQFF
>NA|TRBV6-5|TRBJ2-2|NA
TGTGCCAGCAGTTACAACGGGAACACCGGGGAGCTGTTTTTT
CASSYNGNTGELFF
>NA|TRBV5-4|TRBJ2-7|TRBD1
TGTGCCAGCAGCTTGGTGGGACAGGGGAACGAGCAGTACTTC
CASSLVGQGNEQYF
>few|TRBV7-2|TRBJ1-4|TRBD1
TGTGCCAGCAGCTTAGCGTGGACAGGGAATGAAAAACTGTTTTTT
CASSLAWTGNEKLFF
>few|TRBV6-1|TRBJ2-5|TRBD2
TGTGCCAGCAGTGGATACGGGACTAGCGGGGGTTTATCCGCAGAGACCCAGTACTTC
CASSGYGTSGGLSAETQYF
>NA|TRBV4-1|TRBJ2-7|TRBD1
TGCGCCAGCAGCCAAGATACGCGACAGGGGAGCCACGAGCAGTACTTC
CASSQDTRQGSHEQYF
>NA|TRBV11-2|TRBJ1-5|TRBD1
TGTGCCAGCAGCCGCGGGACAGGGGGAAATCAGCCCCAGCATTTT
CASSRGTGGNQPQHF
>NA|TRBV4-1|TRBJ2-7|TRBD1
TGCGCCAGCAGCCAGGGAGAGGGGGCCTCCTACGAGCAGTACTTC
CASSQGEGASYEQYF
>few|TRBV9|TRBJ2-6|NA
TGTGCCAGCAGCGTAGCGGCGGGAGGGGCCAACGTCCTGACTTTC
CASSVAAGGANVLTF
>NA|TRBV4-2|TRBJ2-7|TRBD1
TGTGCCAGCAGCCAAGAGAAGGGGAAAGGGGGCTTATGGGAGCAGTACTTC
CASSQEKGKGGLWEQYF
>few|TRBV6-5|TRBJ2-7|NA
TGTGCCAGCAGTTACGAAGGAGGGGGGGTGGGCTACGAGCAGTACTTC
CASSYEGGGVGYEQYF
>NA|TRBV6-1|TRBJ2-3|NA
TGTGCCAGCAGTATTGGCGGTAGGCACACAGATACGCAGTATTTT
CASSIGGRHTDTQYF
>NA|TRBV27|TRBJ2-7|TRBD1
TGTGCCAGCAGTCTTGGACAGGGCGCCCACGAGCAGTACTTC
CASSLGQGAHEQYF
>few|TRBV7-6|TRBJ2-5|NA
TGTGCCAGCAGCAAGGGCAGACAGCAAGAGACCCAGTACTTC
CASSKGRQQETQYF
>few|TRBV27|TRBJ1-2|NA
TGTGCCAGCAGTTTATCGGGCCAGGGGTATGGCTACACCTTC
CASSLSGQGYGYTF
>few|TRBV7-8|TRBJ1-2|TRBD1
TGTGCCAGCAGCCGGACAGGGGAAGACTATGGCTACACCTTC
CASSRTGEDYGYTF
>NA|TRBV2|TRBJ2-6|NA
TGTGCCAGCAGTCAGGAGGGGACTGGGGCCAACGTCCTGACTTTC
CASSQEGTGANVLTF
>NA|TRBV2|TRBJ1-1|NA
TGTGCCAGCAGATACAGGGTGATTGCTTTCTTT
CASRYRVIAFF
>few|TRBV11-2|TRBJ2-7|NA
TGTGCCAGCAGTTGGAGGGATGGAGAGCAGTACTTC
CASSWRDGEQYF
>NA|TRBV18|TRBJ2-3|TRBD2
TGTGCCAGCTCACCACCGGGGCTAGCGGGCACAGATACGCAGTATTTT
CASSPPGLAGTDTQYF
>NA|TRBV13|TRBJ2-7|NA
TGTGCCAGCGGGTCCAGGGATTACTACGAGCAGTACTTC
CASGSRDYYEQYF
>NA|TRBV5-1|TRBJ2-7|TRBD1
TGCGCCAGCAGCTTCTTGGGACAGGGGAGGACCTACGAGCAGTACTTC
CASSFLGQGRTYEQYF
>NA|TRBV7-9|TRBJ2-7|TRBD1
TGTGCCAGCAGCCGACCGACAGGGGCGGGGTACGAGCAGTACTTC
CASSRPTGAGYEQYF
>few|TRBV5-1|TRBJ2-7|TRBD2
TGCGCCAGCAGCCGGGGGGGAGGGGGATCCAACTACGAGCAGTACTTC
CASSRGGGGSNYEQYF
>few|TRBV2|TRBJ2-7|TRBD1
TGTGCCAGCAGTGAGGGGGACAGGGCGAGCTACGAGCAGTACTTC
CASSEGDRASYEQYF
>few|TRBV5-1|TRBJ1-1|TRBD1
TGCGCCAGCAGCGCTTACAGGGGATCGAACACTGAAGCTTTCTTT
CASSAYRGSNTEAFF
>NA|TRBV7-2|TRBJ1-6|NA
TGTGCCAGCAGCGTGGACCGGAGGGAATCGTCACCCCTCCACTTT
CASSVDRRESSPLHF
>NA|TRBV9|TRBJ1-3|NA
TGTGCCAGCACCCTAGGAGGCAACTCTGGAAACACCATATATTTT
CASTLGGNSGNTIYF
>few|TRBV10-1|TRBJ1-1|NA
TGCGCCAGCAGTGACAGTCCGGGGAAGTCTTTCTTT
CASSDSPGKSFF
>NA|TRBV10-2|TRBJ1-2|TRBD1
TGCGCCAGCAACCCGGGACAGGCCTCTGGCTACACCTTC
CASNPGQASGYTF
>NA|TRBV7-3|TRBJ2-1|TRBD1
TGTGCCAGCAGCGCGGACAGGGACAATGAGCAGTTCTTC
CASSADRDNEQFF